This T cell receptor beta chain was recorded in a study of shared clonotypes between healthy human individuals. Germline V gene lookup returns CDR1 MNHEY and CDR2 SMNVEV (reference sequence). Deletions cut 7 bases from V and 3 bases from J, with 19 bases between. The CDR3 consists of 16 residues. Repertoires were generated with immunoSEQ multiplex PCR, while TCRdb's copy carries only in-frame clones and drops some. The sample includes about 1.1 million clones, 78% of them seen just once. The rearrangement joins TRBV27 to TRBJ2-1, with D possibly being TRBD1 (7 bases). The source material was memory CD4+ T cells from PBMCs. Subset meaning: CD45RA-negative fraction. The receptor was derived from a man aged 18-30 years in good health. Some clones in this sample may be carry-over from other donors' samples. CDR3 loop: CASTPTGGQNYNEQFF. The CDR3 region has the DNA TGTGCCAGCACACCGACCGGGGGACAGAACTACAATGAGCAGTTCTTC.